This passage covers 28 T cell receptor beta chains from one sample sequenced in a study of T cells in Graves' hyperthyroidism and ophthalmopathy. From RNA transcripts, TCR beta CDR3 regions were amplified. The primer set for the first-round RT-PCR of the TCR CDR3 was HTBI. TCRdb reprocessed the multiplex PCR reads with MiXCR, giving one entry per CDR3 protein. The repertoire holds approximately 610,000 distinct CDR3 sequences, with approximately 15% as singletons. The sequenced material came from blood. All receptors derive from a woman between 40 and 50 years old with Graves' ophthalmopathy.

This clonotype has at least ten counts. This chain connects TRBV27 to TRBJ2-4; TRBD1 matches at 9 bases. The ends lost 5 bases at V and 6 bases at J; junction bases unmatched: 5. The germline CDR1 and CDR2 sequences are MNHEY and SMNVEV (reference sequence). The CDR3 covers 14 residues. This chain's CDR3 is CASSPGTGLNIQYF. The CDR3 DNA reads TGTGCCAGCAGTCCCGGGACAGGGTTAAACATTCAGTACTTC.

The table lists this clonotype with a few counts. The CDR3 end shows no conserved phenylalanine or tryptophan, and so a read error is likely. J is TRBJ1-1 and V is TRBV18; D unresolved. The CDR3 has 16 amino acids. Germline CDR1 is KGHSH and CDR2 is LQKENI. The germline V and J ends were trimmed by 3 bases and 0 bases, with 14 bases remaining between them. CDR3 sequence: CASSPDMGELNTEAFS. In DNA form, the CDR3 reads TGTGCCAGCTCACCGGATATGGGCGAGTTGAACACTGAAGCTTTCTCT.

This clonotype was observed many times. This sequence joins TRBV24-1 and TRBJ2-5; D may be TRBD2 (5 bases). The V gene's germline CDR1 is KGHDR and CDR2 SFDVKD. The CDR3 spans 16 residues. The ends were cut back, 3 bases at V and 4 bases at J, with 17 bases in the middle. In nucleotides, the CDR3 is TGTGCCACCAGTGATCGGGCCCTCGAGGCGGGAGAGACCCAGTACTTC. This encodes CATSDRALEAGETQYF.

This clonotype has a handful of counts. The J gene is TRBJ2-7, the V gene TRBV28, with TRBD2 matching 7 bases. Germline V gene data show CDR1 as MDHEN and CDR2 as SYDVKM. V gave up 7 bases and J gave up 0 bases; unmatched junction bases: 18. The CDR3 totals 18 residues. The CDR3 region has the DNA TGTGCCAGCAAGCCCTTCCCAAGCGGGACCCCACGCTCCTACGAGCAGTACTTC. It codes for CASKPFPSGTPRSYEQYF. Full variable domain (outside the CDR3, taken from reference TRBV28 and TRBJ2-7): DVKVTQSSRYLVKRTGEKVFLECVQDMDHENMFWYRQDPGLGLRLIYFSYDVKMKEKGDIPEGYSVSREKKERFSLILESASTNQTSMYLCASKPFPSGTPRSYEQYFGPGTRLTVT.

V is TRBV3-1 and J is TRBJ2-7, with D unclear. This CDR3 contains 15 residues. Trimming removed 0 bases at V and 9 bases at J, with 18 bases between. CDR1 and CDR2 from the germline V gene are LGHDT and YNNKEL (reference sequence). CDR3 nucleotide sequence: TGTGCCAGCAGCCAAGATAGTCACGCCGAGTTGGGGCAGTACTTC. Its protein is CASSQDSHAELGQYF.

This clonotype turned up a few times. This chain links TRBV11-2 with TRBJ2-6, with D possibly TRBD1 on 5 matching bases. Germline CDR1 is SGHAT and CDR2 is FQNNGV. The V end lost 3 bases, the J end lost 2 bases, and 14 bases lay between the germline ends. The CDR3 is 17 amino acids. Here the CDR3 reads CASSFRATVAGANVLTF. The CDR3 bases are TGTGCCAGCAGCTTCCGGGCGACAGTCGCTGGGGCCAACGTCCTGACTTTC.

This clonotype was detected a few times. V and J are TRBV11-2 and TRBJ2-2, with D unclear. The CDR3 runs to 14 residues. V was shortened by 5 bases and J by 5 bases, with 12 bases between the two germline ends. Germline V CDR1 and CDR2: SGHAT, FQNNGV. In nucleotides, the CDR3 is TGTGCCAGCAGCCAACCGGTGGGGACCGGGGAGCTGTTTTTT. Amino acid sequence: CASSQPVGTGELFF.

This clonotype was seen many times. The DNA of the CDR3 is TGTGCCATCAGTGGAAGAGGCCCGAACACTGAAGCTTTCTTT. Its protein is CAISGRGPNTEAFF. The chain combines TRBV10-3 with TRBJ1-1; D gene unclear. Germline V gene sequence: CDR1 ENHRY, CDR2 SYGVKD. V lost 4 bases and J 1 base, leaving 10 bases between the germline ends. The CDR3 runs to 14 residues.

This clonotype was counted many times. The genes are TRBV12-3 or TRBV12-4 and TRBJ1-2, with D maybe TRBD1 (5 bases). Trimming took off 3 bases at V and 2 bases at J, with 13 bases between the two ends. The CDR3 totals 15 residues. This CDR3 reads CASSLRQGRNYGYTF. DNA for the CDR3: TGTGCCAGCAGTTTGAGGCAGGGTCGGAACTATGGCTACACCTTC.

This clonotype was seen at least ten times. This chain links TRBV25-1 with TRBJ1-2, with a weak D call TRBD1 (5 bases). Looked up from germline, CDR1 is MGHDK and CDR2 is SYGVNS. Trimming took 5 bases from V and 2 from J, leaving 12 bases between them. This CDR3 spans 14 amino acids. The CDR3 sequence: CASSPYGQNYGYTF. The CDR3 DNA is TGTGCCAGCAGTCCTTACGGACAAAACTATGGCTACACCTTC.

This clonotype appeared a few times. The chain links TRBV4-2 to TRBJ2-1; 12 nucleotides line up with TRBD2. CDR3 size: 17 residues. With 5 bases clipped from V and 4 bases from J, the junction kept 9 bases outside the gene matches. Germline-derived CDR1 and CDR2 are LGHNA and YNFKEQ. DNA of the CDR3: TGTGCCAGCAGCAACCTAGCGGGAGGGCCAGGGTACAATGAGCAGTTCTTC. Translated, it gives CASSNLAGGPGYNEQFF.

Ten or more counts support this clonotype. The genes are TRBV29-1 and TRBJ2-7; D is ambiguous. Trimming stripped 5 bases from V and 3 bases from J, with 8 bases between. This CDR3 region has 11 residues. CDR1 is SQVTM, CDR2 ANQGSEA, per germline. In DNA form, the CDR3 reads TGCAGCGTTCTCAGAGGCTACGAGCAGTACTTC. This sequence encodes CSVLRGYEQYF.

This clonotype was recorded at least ten times. This rearrangement joins TRBV6-5 to TRBJ2-5; D is ambiguous. The V gene's germline CDR1 is MNHEY and CDR2 SVGAGI. The CDR3 has 13 residues. The V and J ends lost 4 bases and 2 bases respectively, with 8 bases between them. As DNA, the CDR3 is TGTGCCAGCAGTTCAGGAATTCAAGAGACCCAGTACTTC. Translating gives CASSSGIQETQYF.

This clonotype turned up a few times. This chain links TRBV27 with TRBJ1-2; no firm D call. Germline loops: CDR1 MNHEY, CDR2 SMNVEV (reference sequence). The CDR3 covers 12 residues. V was shortened by 5 bases and J by 7 bases, with 11 bases between the two germline ends. The CDR3 loop reads CASSRGPGGYTF. In DNA form, the CDR3 reads TGTGCCAGCAGTCGCGGACCAGGTGGCTACACCTTC.

The sample holds many counts of this clonotype. The V call is TRBV19, the J call TRBJ2-2; D remains ambiguous. This CDR3 has 12 amino acids. V gave up 3 bases and J gave up 8 bases, with 7 bases separating them. Germline loops: CDR1 LNHDA, CDR2 SQIVND (reference sequence). This CDR3 reads CASSILPGELFF. The CDR3 DNA reads TGTGCCAGTAGTATTCTCCCAGGGGAGCTGTTTTTT.

This clonotype was counted ten times or more. The J gene is TRBJ1-1, the V gene TRBV5-8, with D unclear. CDR1 and CDR2 (germline): SGHTS, YDEGEE. CDR3 size: 13 residues. V lost 5 bases and J 6 bases, leaving 14 bases between the germline ends. The CDR3 loop reads CASRGRGRAEAFF. In DNA, the CDR3 is TGTGCCAGCAGGGGGAGAGGACGCGCTGAAGCTTTCTTT.

This clonotype was observed many times. J is TRBJ1-5 and V is TRBV5-1; D ambiguous. There are 14 residues in the CDR3. The V end was cut by 0 bases, the J end by 7 bases, with 11 bases between. CDR1 SGHRS and CDR2 YFSETQ come from the germline V gene. CDR3 in amino acids: CASSLDNPRQPQHF. The CDR3 DNA is TGCGCCAGCAGCTTGGATAACCCAAGGCAGCCCCAGCATTTT.

This clonotype was recorded at least ten times. The rearrangement joins TRBV6-5 to TRBJ2-2, with 9 bases fitting TRBD2. The V gene's germline CDR1 is MNHEY and CDR2 SVGAGI. V gave up 2 bases and J gave up 6 bases; unmatched junction bases: 4. The CDR3 totals 15 residues. In DNA form, the CDR3 reads TGTGCCAGCAGTTACAGGCGGGAGGGCCCCGGGGAGCTGTTTTTT. As protein: CASSYRREGPGELFF.

This clonotype was counted at least ten times. The chain joins TRBV20-1 to TRBJ1-1, with 7 positions matching TRBD1. Germline CDR1 reads DFQATT; CDR2 reads SNEGSKA (reference sequence). There are 14 residues in the CDR3. V shed 3 bases, J shed 4 bases, and the junction held 8 bases outside the gene matches. CDR3 loop: CSARPGGGSTEAFF. The CDR3 bases are TGCAGTGCTAGGCCAGGGGGAGGTAGCACTGAAGCTTTCTTT.

This clonotype was counted many times. The V call is TRBV19, the J call TRBJ1-1, with TRBD1 identical over 7 bases. The V and J ends lost 1 base and 1 base, in that order; junction bases with no gene match: 18. In germline, CDR1 is LNHDA, CDR2 SQIVND (reference sequence). The CDR3 sequence is 20 residues long. CDR3 nucleotide sequence: TGTGCCAGTAGTATAGGGAGGCAGAGGGGGCGATTAGGAGGGAACACTGAAGCTTTCTTT. Protein: CASSIGRQRGRLGGNTEAFF. The variable domain in full, with the rest retrieved from reference TRBV19 and TRBJ1-1, is DGGITQSPKYLFRKEGQNVTLSCEQNLNHDAMYWYRQDPGQGLRLIYYSQIVNDFQKGDIAEGYSVSREKKESFPLTVTSAQKNPTAFYLCASSIGRQRGRLGGNTEAFFGQGTRLTVV.

This clonotype was counted a few times. This sequence joins TRBV27 and TRBJ1-5; possible D gene TRBD1, 6 bases. Germline lookup yields CDR1 MNHEY and CDR2 SMNVEV (reference sequence). The ends were cut back, 6 bases at V and 0 bases at J, with 15 bases in the middle. The CDR3 totals 16 residues. The CDR3 reads CASSPIGGYSNQPQHF. The CDR3 coding sequence is TGTGCCAGCAGCCCTATCGGGGGCTATAGCAATCAGCCCCAGCATTTT.

Only a few counts were recorded for this clonotype. The chain combines TRBV29-1 with TRBJ2-7; possibly TRBD1 for D (6 bases). Trimming took 8 bases from V and 4 from J, leaving 18 bases between them. The CDR3 length is 13 residues. Germline-derived CDR1 and CDR2 are SQVTM and ANQGSEA. This CDR3 reads CSCVGTPTYEQYF. The CDR3 DNA sequence: TGCAGCTGTGTGGGGACACCAACTTACGAGCAGTACTTC.

This clonotype was found a few times. The chain links TRBV29-1 to TRBJ2-5, with D possibly being TRBD2 (5 bases). Germline CDR1 reads SQVTM; CDR2 reads ANQGSEA. V was pared by 4 bases and J by 9 bases, with 12 bases between. The CDR3 totals 11 residues. CDR3 DNA: TGCAGCGTTGCCAGAGACGGGGCCCAGTACTTC. Translating it yields CSVARDGAQYF. Full variable domain (missing parts from reference TRBV29-1 and TRBJ2-5): SAVISQKPSRDICQRGTSLTIQCQVDSQVTMMFWYRQQPGQSLTLIATANQGSEATYESGFVIDKFPISRPNLTFSTLTVSNMSPEDSSIYLCSVARDGAQYFGPGTRLLVL.

This clonotype appeared many times. V usage is TRBV6-2 or TRBV6-3 and J usage is TRBJ2-7; 9 bases align to TRBD2. The length of the CDR3 is 16 residues. V lost 0 bases, J lost 7 bases, and 10 bases stayed unmatched. Germline V gives CDR1 MNHEY, CDR2 SVGEGT. CDR3 nucleotide sequence: TGTGCCAGCAGTTACTCGATGGTAGCGGGAGCCTGGGAGCAGTACTTC. It translates to CASSYSMVAGAWEQYF.

In its sample, this clonotype was seen many times. The chain links TRBV6-2 or TRBV6-3 to TRBJ1-1; no clear D gene. The CDR3 is 12 residues long. Per the germline V gene, CDR1 is MNHEY and CDR2 is SVGEGT. V dropped 7 bases and J dropped 1 base, with 7 bases sitting between them. CDR3 amino acids: CASNPGNTEAFF. In nucleotides, the CDR3 is TGTGCCAGCAATCCGGGGAACACTGAAGCTTTCTTT.

In its sample, this clonotype was seen many times. The V gene is TRBV2, the J gene TRBJ1-5; weak D call: TRBD1 (6 bases). Germline CDR1 is SNHLY and CDR2 is FYNNEI. V was clipped by 3 bases and J by 1 base, with 10 bases between them. CDR3 size: 15 residues. The CDR3 coding sequence is TGTGCCAGCAGTGACGAAGGGGGGAGCAATCAGCCCCAGCATTTT. It is translated as CASSDEGGSNQPQHF.

The gene calls are TRBV24-1 and TRBJ2-7; the match to TRBD1 covers 8 bases. Looked up from germline, CDR1 is KGHDR and CDR2 is SFDVKD. The CDR3 loop spans 14 amino acids. The trim removed 3 bases at V and 6 bases at J, leaving 6 bases unmatched. The CDR3, as DNA: TGTGCCACCAGTGATCCGAGACAGGGGAGCGAGCAGTACTTC. It translates to CATSDPRQGSEQYF.

This clonotype was seen at least ten times. This rearrangement joins TRBV7-9 to TRBJ1-2, with D possibly matching TRBD1 (5 bases). Trimming pared 0 bases from V and 4 bases from J, leaving 9 bases between. CDR3 length equals 14 residues. Germline CDR1 and CDR2: SEHNR and FQNEAQ (reference sequence). The CDR3 sequence: CASSLAGPLYGYTF. DNA of the CDR3: TGTGCCAGCAGCTTAGCGGGGCCACTCTATGGCTACACCTTC.